What follows is one TCR beta chain and its context. What it binds is unknown. Germline values: CDR1 LNHDA, CDR2 SQIVND (reference sequence). The CDR3 length is 14 residues. V was clipped by 7 bases and J by 5 bases, with 12 bases between them. This specimen comes from a study of T cell responses to AZD1222 COVID-19 vaccine. Study results and caveats: Only 5 to 7 individuals given AZD1222 were seropositive at baseline.

TCRdb's copy holds only in-frame clones and misses some; the assay was immunoSEQ multiplex PCR. The sample records roughly 92,000 clones, nearly 90% being singletons. The gene calls are TRBV19 and TRBJ1-6; D unresolved. The clonotype was recovered from an adult in good health. Sequenced here: peripheral blood, sampled on day 0 of AZD1222 vaccination. CDR3 sequence reads: CASMVSVDNSPLHF. CDR3 sequence (DNA): TGTGCCAGTATGGTCTCTGTGGATAATTCACCCCTCCACTTT.